This T cell receptor (beta chain) was documented in a study of neurological immune-mediated disorders. This clonotype came up many times. One entry per CDR3 protein, called by TCRdb with MiXCR from the 5' RACE reads. The data show about 65,000 distinct CDR3 sequences, approximately 4.2% seen once. V dropped 4 bases and J dropped 7 bases, with 14 bases sitting between them. The CDR3 runs 14 residues. Germline lookup yields CDR1 LGHDT and CDR2 YNNKEL (reference sequence). The sequence came from a man aged 45 to 65 with multiple sclerosis. The sequenced sample was PBMCs. The rearrangement joins TRBV3-1 to TRBJ2-4; the D gene is possibly TRBD1 (6 bases). The CDR3 loop reads CASSRLGARNIQYF. CDR3 sequence (DNA): TGTGCCAGCAGCCGTTTGGGGGCACGGAACATTCAGTACTTC.